The 25 T cell receptor beta chains below all came from one sample that was sequenced in a study of blood T cell repertoires in COVID-19. The assay was immunoSEQ multiplex PCR, and TCRdb's table has in-frame clones only and misses some. The sample carries some 430,000 clones, about 92% recorded once. Sequenced input: PBMCs or T cells enriched from blood (not recorded which). Receptors originate from a young man who had recovered from COVID-19.

The J gene is TRBJ1-4, the V gene TRBV4-1; the D gene is possibly TRBD1 (5 bases). Per the germline V gene, CDR1 is MGHRA and CDR2 is YSYEKL. CDR3 size: 17 residues. V was shortened by 0 bases and J by 8 bases, with 19 bases between the two germline ends. CDR3 DNA: TGCGCCAGCAGCCAAGATGGACCGGCGGGGGTTTACGAAAAACTGTTTTTT. As protein: CASSQDGPAGVYEKLFF.

The V call is TRBV7-8, the J call TRBJ2-1; 15 bases fit TRBD2. The ends lost 5 bases at V and 3 bases at J; junction bases unmatched: 14. The CDR3 contains 20 residues. The germline CDR1 and CDR2 sequences are SGHVS and FQNEAQ. CDR3: CASSPFLQGLAGGFYNEQFF. CDR3 DNA: TGTGCCAGCAGCCCTTTCCTTCAGGGACTAGCGGGAGGCTTCTACAATGAGCAGTTCTTC.

Only one count was recorded for this clone. The chain combines TRBV30 with TRBJ2-5; D unresolved. Deletions cut 0 bases from V and 7 bases from J, with 9 bases between. CDR1 and CDR2 from the germline V gene are GTSNPN and SVGIG (reference sequence). The CDR3 loop spans 12 amino acids. Here the CDR3 reads CAWSVADGTQYF. The CDR3 DNA sequence: TGTGCCTGGAGTGTCGCGGATGGGACCCAGTACTTC.

V and J are TRBV2 and TRBJ2-5, with 8 bases that match TRBD1. CDR3 length equals 13 residues. Looked up from germline, CDR1 is SNHLY and CDR2 is FYNNEI. V trimming: 9 bases; J trimming: 2 bases; junction bases outside the gene matches: 5. The CDR3 DNA sequence: TGTGCCAGTGACCGGGACAGGCAAGAGACCCAGTACTTC. It specifies CASDRDRQETQYF.

V usage is TRBV30 and J usage is TRBJ1-6; D ambiguous. CDR3 length: 15 residues. The V end was cut by 0 bases, the J end by 2 bases, with 8 bases between. Germline values: CDR1 GTSNPN, CDR2 SVGIG (reference sequence). CDR3 in amino acids: CAWSVGRTYNSPLHF. The DNA for the CDR3 is TGTGCCTGGAGTGTAGGCAGGACCTATAATTCACCCCTCCACTTT.

The chain recombines TRBV21-1 with TRBJ1-6; TRBD1 is taken as the D call from the table, unchecked against the DNA. TRBV21-1 is flagged as a pseudogene. CDR3 length: 16 residues. CDR3 region: CASSKRTRGHNSPLHF. The CDR3, as DNA: TGTGCCAGCAGCAAACGGACCAGGGGACACAATTCACCCCTCCACTTT.

This clone was detected only a few times. The genes are TRBV7-2 and TRBJ2-7; 11 bases are a match to TRBD2. The V segment lost 7 bases and the J segment 4 bases; nucleotides outside the gene matches: 9. The germline V gene has CDR1 SGHTA and CDR2 FQGNSA. This CDR3 comprises 15 residues. CDR3 residues: CASNLIAGGRYEQYF. In DNA form, the CDR3 reads TGTGCCAGCAACCTTATAGCGGGAGGGCGATACGAGCAGTACTTC.

The chain joins TRBV11-2 to TRBJ2-1, with D perhaps TRBD1 (5 bases). The CDR3 spans 14 residues. The V and J ends lost 2 bases and 3 bases respectively, with 8 bases between them. The germline gives CDR1 SGHAT, CDR2 FQNNGV. In DNA form, the CDR3 reads TGTGCCAGCAGCTTAAGCGACAGCTACAATGAGCAGTTCTTC. This sequence encodes CASSLSDSYNEQFF.

This chain uses TRBV11-2 with TRBJ1-2; D might be TRBD1 (6 bases). V was clipped by 5 bases and J by 7 bases, with 23 bases between them. This CDR3 is 16 amino acids long. In germline, CDR1 is SGHAT, CDR2 FQNNGV. The CDR3 reads CASSGLTGISPGGYTF. CDR3 coding DNA: TGTGCCAGCAGCGGCCTGACAGGTATCTCCCCAGGTGGCTACACCTTC.

Of note for this clone: Other DNA sequences from this sample encode an identical CDR3 as well. The chain carries TRBV15 and TRBJ2-5, with D unresolved. The V gene's germline CDR1 is LNHNV and CDR2 YYDKDF (reference sequence). This CDR3 has 12 amino acids. V was pared by 6 bases and J by 5 bases, with 10 bases between. The CDR3 nucleotides are TGTGCCACCAGTCGCGATGTGGAGACCCAGTACTTC. Translation: CATSRDVETQYF.

The chain has TRBV18 and TRBJ1-1; D gene unclear. Trimming shortened V by 3 bases and J by 1 base, and 9 bases separated the two germline ends. CDR1 is KGHSH and CDR2 is LQKENI in the germline V gene. This CDR3 has 14 amino acids. DNA of the CDR3: TGTGCCAGCTCACCGACACCGAAGAACACTGAAGCTTTCTTT. This translates into CASSPTPKNTEAFF.

The rearrangement joins TRBV28 to TRBJ2-7; 7 positions match TRBD2. The junction had 6 bases not matched to a gene; V was cut back by 8 bases and J by 5 bases. This CDR3 has 12 amino acids. The germline CDR1 and CDR2 sequences are MDHEN and SYDVKM. CDR3 sequence (DNA): TGTGCCAGCGGGGCGGGGGTCGACGAGCAGTACTTC. Its protein is CASGAGVDEQYF.

This CDR3 reads CASSIGGTTSEAFF. The CDR3 DNA reads as TGTGCCAGTAGTATTGGCGGTACCACCTCTGAAGCTTTCTTT. The chain couples TRBV19 to TRBJ1-1; D gene ambiguous. Trimming cost V 3 bases and J 6 bases, with 14 bases left between them. In germline, CDR1 is LNHDA, CDR2 SQIVND (reference sequence). The CDR3 spans 14 residues.

This chain connects TRBV5-4 to TRBJ1-3; D call uncertain. Trimming removed 0 bases from V and 2 bases from J, with 9 bases in between. CDR3 length: 15 amino acids. Germline lookup yields CDR1 SGHNT and CDR2 YYREEE (reference sequence). CDR3 protein: CASSLAGKTGNTIYF. As DNA, the CDR3 is TGTGCCAGCAGCTTGGCAGGAAAAACTGGAAACACCATATATTTT.

V is TRBV20-1 and J is TRBJ2-1; 10 nucleotides match TRBD2. The CDR3 is made up of 15 amino acids. V shed 3 bases and J 8 bases; nucleotides not matched to a gene: 10. The V gene's germline CDR1 is DFQATT and CDR2 SNEGSKA (reference sequence). CDR3 sequence (DNA): TGCAGTGCTAGTTCTCTAGCGGGAGTTCTGGATGAGCAGTTCTTC. It is translated as CSASSLAGVLDEQFF.

This clone was seen only a few times. This chain joins TRBV5-1 and TRBJ1-5, with D maybe TRBD1 (6 bases). The V gene's germline CDR1 is SGHRS and CDR2 YFSETQ. The V end was cut by 4 bases, the J end by 4 bases, with 15 bases between. The CDR3 length is 15 residues. As DNA, the CDR3 is TGCGCCAGCAGCCTAGGGACATCCGTTAATCAGCCCCAGCATTTT. The encoded protein is CASSLGTSVNQPQHF.

This chain connects TRBV7-6 to TRBJ2-7; TRBD1 is a possible D gene (6 bases). The V gene lost 0 bases and the J gene lost 0 bases, with 15 bases spanning the gap. Germline-derived CDR1 and CDR2 are SGHVS and FNYEAQ. This CDR3 has 17 residues. CDR3 bases: TGTGCCAGCAGCTTAGCTCCAAGGACAGAGAGCTCCTACGAGCAGTACTTC. Translating it yields CASSLAPRTESSYEQYF.

This chain uses TRBV27 with TRBJ2-1, with no clear D. The CDR3 runs to 13 residues. Per the germline V gene, CDR1 is MNHEY and CDR2 is SMNVEV (reference sequence). V was shortened by 3 bases and J by 6 bases, with 9 bases between the two germline ends. The CDR3 sequence: CASSFTQSNEQFF. As DNA, the CDR3 is TGTGCCAGCAGTTTTACCCAGTCCAATGAGCAGTTCTTC.

Details on this clone: Other DNA sequences of this sample code for an identical CDR3. V gene TRBV15 combines with J gene TRBJ2-5; the D gene is possibly TRBD1 (5 bases). CDR1 is LNHNV and CDR2 is YYDKDF in the germline V gene (reference sequence). V lost 0 bases and J 6 bases, leaving 11 bases between the germline ends. This CDR3 has 14 residues. CDR3 amino acids: CATSRDQGGKTQYF. The CDR3 DNA follows: TGTGCCACCAGCAGAGACCAGGGCGGTAAGACCCAGTACTTC.

This chain connects TRBV10-1 to TRBJ2-4, with a possible D match to TRBD1 (6 bases). CDR3 length: 16 amino acids. Trimming left V 2 bases short and J 0 bases short, with 11 bases between. CDR1 and CDR2 (germline): WNHNN, SYGVQD (reference sequence). The CDR3 DNA reads as TGCGCCAGCAGTGAGGCAGGGGATCTAGCCAAAAACATTCAGTACTTC. Translation: CASSEAGDLAKNIQYF.

This chain joins TRBV19 and TRBJ1-5, with TRBD1 matching 7 bases. Germline V CDR1 and CDR2: LNHDA, SQIVND (reference sequence). V was clipped by 7 bases and J by 1 base; unmatched bases: 10. The CDR3 sequence is 16 residues long. This CDR3 reads CASILTGVGSNQPQHF. Written as DNA, the CDR3 is TGTGCCAGTATCCTTACAGGGGTGGGGAGCAATCAGCCCCAGCATTTT.

This chain uses TRBV29-1 with TRBJ1-2; 10 bases map to TRBD1. V was clipped by 5 bases and J by 10 bases; unmatched bases: 7. This CDR3 contains 12 residues. Germline V gene data show CDR1 as SQVTM and CDR2 as ANQGSEA. The CDR3 loop reads CSVSTGGSDYTF. Here the CDR3 DNA reads TGCAGCGTTTCGACAGGGGGCAGTGACTACACCTTC.

CDR3 sequence: CASRTTGDNTEAFF. The CDR3 DNA reads as TGTGCCAGCAGGACAACAGGGGACAACACTGAAGCTTTCTTT. The chain uses TRBV6-5 and TRBJ1-1; 7 bases align to TRBD1. CDR3 length: 14 amino acids. The trim removed 6 bases at V and 2 bases at J, leaving 6 bases unmatched. Looked up from germline, CDR1 is MNHEY and CDR2 is SVGAGI.

The V gene is TRBV12-2, the J gene TRBJ1-2; TRBD1 was called by the table and not checked on the DNA. TRBV12-2 is annotated as a pseudogene. The CDR3 spans 14 residues. CDR3 loop: CASRLRQGACGYTF. CDR3 sequence (DNA): TGTGCAAGTCGCTTAAGGCAGGGGGCTTGTGGCTACACCTTC.

This rearrangement joins TRBV11-1 to TRBJ2-1; 7 positions agree with TRBD2. The junction had 10 bases not matched to a gene; V was cut back by 5 bases and J by 3 bases. CDR3 length: 16 amino acids. Germline lookup yields CDR1 SGHAT and CDR2 FQDESV (reference sequence). This CDR3 is CASSPPIGGSYNEQFF. CDR3 nucleotides: TGTGCCAGCAGCCCCCCAATCGGCGGGAGCTACAATGAGCAGTTCTTC.